Below, 23 T cell receptor beta chains from the same sample are listed, as sequenced in a study of OX40 agonist ivuxolimab in advanced cancers. Assay: immunoSEQ multiplex PCR; the TCRdb copy retains only in-frame clones and omits some. The profile shows some 83,000 clones, nearly 95% of them singletons. Sequencing was performed on CD4+ or CD8+ T cells sorted from blood, taken in a trial of the OX40 agonist ivuxolimab. These receptors all come from an adult with an advanced solid tumor such as melanoma, head and neck, liver or kidney cancer.

The CDR3 sequence is CASSAGQAAANTQYF. DNA for the CDR3: TGTGCCAGCAGCGCCGGACAGGCCGCGGCTAATACGCAGTATTTT. The chain recombines TRBV13 with TRBJ2-3; 7 positions match TRBD1. After removal of 5 bases from V and 7 bases from J, the junction contained 12 bases not matched to a gene. Germline V lookup: CDR1 PRHDT, CDR2 FYEKMQ (reference sequence). This CDR3 is built from 15 residues.

The genes are TRBV7-6 and TRBJ2-7; D call uncertain. The CDR3 totals 14 residues. In germline, CDR1 is SGHVS, CDR2 FNYEAQ. Trimming cost V 2 bases and J 3 bases, with 11 bases left between them. CDR3 nucleotide sequence: TGTGCCAGCAGCTTAAGGGTCCGAGACTACGAGCAGTACTTC. Protein sequence: CASSLRVRDYEQYF.

V gene TRBV28 combines with J gene TRBJ1-5; 7 positions match TRBD1. J was trimmed by 0 bases and V by 6 bases; bases with no gene match: 20. CDR1 MDHEN and CDR2 SYDVKM come from the germline V gene. There are 20 residues in the CDR3. CDR3 nucleotides: TGTGCCAGCAGCCCTAACCCCGGACAGGCCAACCATTATAGCAATCAGCCCCAGCATTTT. This gives the protein CASSPNPGQANHYSNQPQHF.

This chain links TRBV6-5 with TRBJ2-7, with D possibly TRBD2 on 5 matching bases. The CDR3 spans 14 residues. Germline V gene lookup returns CDR1 MNHEY and CDR2 SVGAGI. V lost 4 bases and J lost 0, with 10 bases in between. The DNA of the CDR3 is TGTGCCAGCAGTTGGGAGAGGGACTCCTACGAGCAGTACTTC. This encodes CASSWERDSYEQYF.

V gene TRBV4-3 combines with J gene TRBJ2-1; 12 bases align to TRBD2. After removal of 0 bases from V and 4 bases from J, the junction contained 10 bases not matched to a gene. CDR3 length: 19 residues. Germline CDR1 reads LGHNA; CDR2 reads YSLEER. Here the CDR3 reads CASSQDSLTGTSGYNEQFF. The CDR3, as DNA: TGCGCCAGCAGCCAAGATTCCTTAACCGGGACTAGCGGGTACAATGAGCAGTTCTTC.

This clone was found once. This rearrangement joins TRBV29-1 to TRBJ2-6; D uncertain. V shed 4 bases and J shed 2 bases, with 6 bases lying between them. The CDR3 contains 13 residues. Germline lookup yields CDR1 SQVTM and CDR2 ANQGSEA. Written as DNA, the CDR3 is TGCAGCGTTGTTGGTGCTGGGGCCAACGTCCTGACTTTC. Translated, it gives CSVVGAGANVLTF.

This chain uses TRBV19 with TRBJ1-1, with D perhaps TRBD1 (5 bases). The CDR3 is 13 amino acids. V lost 1 base to trimming and J lost 4 bases, with 7 bases between them. From germline, CDR1 is LNHDA and CDR2 SQIVND (reference sequence). The CDR3 DNA sequence: TGTGCCAGTAGTATAGGAGGGGTCACTGAAGCTTTCTTT. The encoded protein is CASSIGGVTEAFF.

For the CDR3, the DNA is TGTGCCAGCAGCTTGAGGTTTGGACCGATTGAGGTGGGAGAGACCCAGTACTTC. Protein: CASSLRFGPIEVGETQYF. The V gene is TRBV5-6, the J gene TRBJ2-5; D is unclear. The CDR3 is 18 amino acids. Germline V gives CDR1 SGHDT, CDR2 YYEEEE. V lost 1 base and J lost 4, with 23 bases in between. The variable domain in full, with the rest retrieved from reference TRBV5-6 and TRBJ2-5, is DAGVTQSPTHLIKTRGQQVTLRCSPKSGHDTVSWYQQALGQGPQFIFQYYEEEERQRGNFPDRFSGHQFPNYSSELNVNALLLGDSALYLCASSLRFGPIEVGETQYFGPGTRLLVL.

This sequence joins TRBV10-1 and TRBJ1-2, with D uncertain. Germline-derived CDR1 and CDR2 are WNHNN and SYGVQD (reference sequence). V was trimmed by 6 bases and J by 8 bases, leaving 13 bases between them. This CDR3 comprises 12 residues. The CDR3 nucleotides read TGCGCCAGCAGCGAAGGTGGAGGAGGCTACACCTTC. Encoded protein: CASSEGGGGYTF.

The rearrangement uses TRBV9 and TRBJ2-1; TRBD2 matches at 9 bases. Germline V gene data show CDR1 as SGDLS and CDR2 as YYNGEE. The J segment lost 0 bases and the V segment lost 4 bases, leaving 8 bases of the junction unmatched. The CDR3 is 17 amino acids. The CDR3 sequence: CASSYGTSLSSYNEQFF. Here the CDR3 DNA reads TGTGCCAGCAGCTACGGGACTAGCCTAAGCTCCTACAATGAGCAGTTCTTC.

This sequence joins TRBV2 and TRBJ2-1; D is unclear. Per the germline V gene, CDR1 is SNHLY and CDR2 is FYNNEI. The length of the CDR3 is 10 residues. With 8 bases removed from V and 7 bases from J, the gap between germline ends came to 6 bases. The CDR3 coding sequence is TGTGCCAGCGAAGGAAATGAGCAGTTCTTC. It encodes CASEGNEQFF.

This clone was seen a single time. The chain links TRBV4-2 to TRBJ2-1; 10 nucleotides agree with TRBD2. Germline V gene lookup returns CDR1 LGHNA and CDR2 YNFKEQ. The CDR3 loop spans 16 amino acids. V was pared by 3 bases and J by 6 bases, with 8 bases of the junction left unmatched. CDR3 in amino acids: CASSHETGTSANEQFF. The DNA for the CDR3 is TGTGCCAGCAGCCACGAGACCGGGACTAGCGCCAATGAGCAGTTCTTC.

The rearrangement joins TRBV2 to TRBJ1-1; D is unresolved. V gave up 4 bases and J gave up 8 bases, with 5 bases separating them. The CDR3 spans 10 residues. Germline V gene sequence: CDR1 SNHLY, CDR2 FYNNEI. The CDR3 here is CASSGPEAFF. DNA of the CDR3: TGTGCCAGCAGTGGACCCGAAGCTTTCTTT.

V gene TRBV27 combines with J gene TRBJ2-2; no firm D call. CDR3 length: 14 residues. Germline CDR1 and CDR2: MNHEY and SMNVEV (reference sequence). The germline V and J ends were trimmed by 8 bases and 1 base, with 11 bases remaining between them. CDR3 residues: CASGWTGNTGELFF. Written as DNA, the CDR3 is TGTGCCAGCGGATGGACGGGGAACACCGGGGAGCTGTTTTTT.

CDR3 nucleotides: TGTGCCAGTACCCCGTACCGGGAGAGGAACACTGAAGCTTTCTTT. Translated: CASTPYRERNTEAFF. This chain uses TRBV19 with TRBJ1-1; D unclear. The CDR3 runs to 15 residues. V lost 7 bases, J lost 1 base, and 16 bases lay in between. Germline V lookup: CDR1 LNHDA, CDR2 SQIVND (reference sequence).

This sequence joins TRBV27 and TRBJ2-7, with D perhaps TRBD1 or TRBD2 (5 bases each). Germline lookup yields CDR1 MNHEY and CDR2 SMNVEV (reference sequence). V was clipped by 5 bases and J by 2 bases, with 16 bases between them. The CDR3 is 15 amino acids. The CDR3 sequence is CASSLYRDGPYEQYF. The CDR3 nucleotides read TGTGCCAGCAGTCTCTACCGGGACGGACCCTACGAGCAGTACTTC.

The chain has TRBV2 and TRBJ2-5; 8 positions agree with TRBD1. Looked up from germline, CDR1 is SNHLY and CDR2 is FYNNEI. The CDR3 contains 18 residues. The V gene end was trimmed by 1 base and the J gene end by 5 bases; junction bases not matched to a gene: 15. The CDR3 reads CASSEVEWAGTGGETQYF. CDR3 in DNA: TGTGCCAGCAGTGAAGTTGAATGGGCCGGGACAGGCGGGGAGACCCAGTACTTC.

In its sample, this clone was seen a few times. The genes are TRBV11-2 and TRBJ2-1, with 11 bases matching TRBD2. This CDR3 spans 14 amino acids. Germline loops: CDR1 SGHAT, CDR2 FQNNGV. V gave up 6 bases and J gave up 7 bases; unmatched junction bases: 5. The CDR3, as DNA: TGTGCCAGCAGACTAGCGGGAGCTAGGAATGAGCAGTTCTTC. This translates into CASRLAGARNEQFF.

V usage is TRBV27 and J usage is TRBJ2-7; 10 bases fit TRBD1. The germline V gene has CDR1 MNHEY and CDR2 SMNVEV (reference sequence). This CDR3 contains 15 residues. V trimming: 4 bases; J trimming: 3 bases; junction bases outside the gene matches: 6. This chain's CDR3 is CASSSRQGAHYEQYF. In DNA form, the CDR3 reads TGTGCCAGCAGTTCCCGACAGGGGGCTCACTACGAGCAGTACTTC.

This chain links TRBV5-1 with TRBJ1-5; 10 bases are shared with TRBD1. CDR1 is SGHRS and CDR2 is YFSETQ in the germline V gene. With V trimmed by 4 bases and J by 4 bases, 5 bases remained unmatched. This CDR3 is 15 amino acids long. CDR3 loop: CASSPTGQGNQPQHF. The CDR3 nucleotides are TGCGCCAGCAGCCCAACGGGACAGGGGAATCAGCCCCAGCATTTT.

The J gene is TRBJ1-1, the V gene TRBV5-4; D remains ambiguous. The germline CDR1 and CDR2 sequences are SGHNT and YYREEE (reference sequence). Trimming took 0 bases from V and 7 from J, leaving 10 bases between them. The CDR3 consists of 13 residues. CDR3 region: CASSLASRLEAFF. The CDR3, as DNA: TGTGCCAGCAGCTTGGCCTCACGGCTTGAAGCTTTCTTT.

The chain couples TRBV19 to TRBJ2-7; D unclear. CDR1 is LNHDA and CDR2 is SQIVND in the germline V gene (reference sequence). The V end lost 3 bases, the J end lost 2 bases, and 17 bases lay between the germline ends. The CDR3 spans 16 residues. The CDR3 loop reads CASSIILVDKPYEQYF. CDR3 coding DNA: TGTGCCAGTAGTATTATATTGGTCGACAAGCCCTACGAGCAGTACTTC.

The rearrangement joins TRBV27 to TRBJ1-1, with D hard to call. The CDR3 sequence is 14 residues long. Trimming pared 2 bases from V and 0 bases from J, leaving 7 bases between. In germline, CDR1 is MNHEY, CDR2 SMNVEV (reference sequence). The CDR3 DNA sequence: TGTGCCAGCAGTTTACGTGGAATGAACACTGAAGCTTTCTTT. It codes for CASSLRGMNTEAFF.